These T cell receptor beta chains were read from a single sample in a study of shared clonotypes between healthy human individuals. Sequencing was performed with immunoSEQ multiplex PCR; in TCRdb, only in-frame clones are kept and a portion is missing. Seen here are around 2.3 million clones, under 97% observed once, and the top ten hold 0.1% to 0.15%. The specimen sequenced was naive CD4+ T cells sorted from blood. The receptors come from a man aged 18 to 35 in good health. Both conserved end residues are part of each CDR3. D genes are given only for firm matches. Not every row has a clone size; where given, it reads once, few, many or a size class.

CDR3aa: CASSLGRVWAGELFF
CDR3nt: TGTGCCAGCAGTTTGGGCAGGGTATGGGCCGGGGAGCTGTTTTTT
abundance: NA
j_gene: TRBJ2-2
d_gene: NA
v_gene: TRBV6-5

CDR3aa: CASSARGGDSNQPQHF
CDR3nt: TGTGCCAGCAGTGCTCGGGGAGGGGATAGCAATCAGCCCCAGCATTTT
abundance: NA
j_gene: TRBJ1-5
d_gene: NA
v_gene: TRBV6-6

CDR3aa: CAIGRDRELFF
CDR3nt: TGTGCCATCGGGAGGGATCGGGAGCTGTTTTTT
abundance: NA
j_gene: TRBJ2-2
d_gene: TRBD2
v_gene: TRBV10-3

CDR3aa: CASSLAFVYEQYF
CDR3nt: TGCGCCAGCAGTCTAGCCTTCGTCTACGAGCAGTACTTC
abundance: NA
j_gene: TRBJ2-7
d_gene: NA
v_gene: TRBV10-2

CDR3aa: CASSDRDSNQPQHF
CDR3nt: TGTGCCAGCAGTGACCGGGATAGCAATCAGCCCCAGCATTTT
abundance: few
j_gene: TRBJ1-5
d_gene: NA
v_gene: TRBV2

CDR3aa: CASSLQPSSSYNEQFF
CDR3nt: TGTGCCAGCAGCTTACAACCCAGTAGCTCCTACAATGAGCAGTTCTTC
abundance: NA
j_gene: TRBJ2-1
d_gene: NA
v_gene: TRBV5-4

CDR3aa: CAISESGGRNEKLFF
CDR3nt: TGTGCCATCAGTGAGTCAGGAGGGAGGAATGAAAAACTGTTTTTT
abundance: NA
j_gene: TRBJ1-4
d_gene: NA
v_gene: TRBV10-3

CDR3aa: CASSPPSVTGELFF
CDR3nt: TGCGCCAGCAGCCCGCCGTCGGTCACCGGGGAGCTGTTTTTT
abundance: NA
j_gene: TRBJ2-2
d_gene: NA
v_gene: TRBV5-1

CDR3aa: CAWSVTAGSGNTIYF
CDR3nt: TGTGCCTGGAGTGTTACCGCGGGCTCTGGAAACACCATATATTTT
abundance: NA
j_gene: TRBJ1-3
d_gene: NA
v_gene: TRBV30

CDR3aa: CASKPTGSYQPQHF
CDR3nt: TGTGCCAGCAAACCGACAGGGAGTTATCAGCCCCAGCATTTT
abundance: NA
j_gene: TRBJ1-5
d_gene: TRBD1
v_gene: TRBV2

CDR3aa: CASTSGLAGGPSYEQYF
CDR3nt: TGTGCCAGCACCTCGGGACTAGCGGGAGGGCCCTCCTACGAGCAGTACTTC
abundance: NA
j_gene: TRBJ2-7
d_gene: TRBD2
v_gene: TRBV5-4

CDR3aa: CASSFGHLNSPLHF
CDR3nt: TGTGCCAGCAGTTTTGGACACCTTAATTCACCCCTCCACTTT
abundance: NA
j_gene: TRBJ1-6
d_gene: NA
v_gene: TRBV27

CDR3aa: CASSLTLLAGGLETQYF
CDR3nt: TGTGCCAGCAGCTTGACCCTACTAGCGGGGGGGCTAGAGACCCAGTACTTC
abundance: NA
j_gene: TRBJ2-5
d_gene: TRBD2
v_gene: TRBV5-4

CDR3aa: CASQGGLVTDTQYF
CDR3nt: TGTGCTAGTCAGGGCGGCCTTGTGACAGATACGCAGTATTTT
abundance: once
j_gene: TRBJ2-3
d_gene: NA
v_gene: TRBV12-5

CDR3aa: CAISLQGNTEAFF
CDR3nt: TGTGCCATCAGTTTACAGGGGAACACTGAAGCTTTCTTT
abundance: NA
j_gene: TRBJ1-1
d_gene: NA
v_gene: TRBV10-3

CDR3aa: CASSLAGGTYNEQFF
CDR3nt: TGCGCCAGTTCGCTAGCGGGAGGTACCTACAATGAGCAGTTCTTC
abundance: NA
j_gene: TRBJ2-1
d_gene: TRBD2
v_gene: TRBV5-1

CDR3aa: CAISPGGLGSYNEQFF
CDR3nt: TGTGCCATCAGTCCAGGGGGCCTCGGCTCCTACAATGAGCAGTTCTTC
abundance: NA
j_gene: TRBJ2-1
d_gene: TRBD1
v_gene: TRBV10-3